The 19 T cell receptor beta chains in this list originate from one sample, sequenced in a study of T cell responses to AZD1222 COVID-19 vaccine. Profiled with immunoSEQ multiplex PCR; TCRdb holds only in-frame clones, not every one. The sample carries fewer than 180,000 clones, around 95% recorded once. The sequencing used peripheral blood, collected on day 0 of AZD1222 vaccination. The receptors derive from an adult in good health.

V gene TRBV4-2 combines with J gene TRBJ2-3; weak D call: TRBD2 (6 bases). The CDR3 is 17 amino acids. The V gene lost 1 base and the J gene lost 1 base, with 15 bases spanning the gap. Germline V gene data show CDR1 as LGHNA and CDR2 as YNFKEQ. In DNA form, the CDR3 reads TGTGCCAGCAGCCAAGCGCGGGCCAGGGAGGGCACAGATACGCAGTATTTT. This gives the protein CASSQARAREGTDTQYF.

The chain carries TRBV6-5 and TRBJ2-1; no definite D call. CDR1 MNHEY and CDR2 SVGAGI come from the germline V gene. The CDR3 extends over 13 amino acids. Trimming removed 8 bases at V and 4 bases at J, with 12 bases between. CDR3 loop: CASELVQYNEQFF. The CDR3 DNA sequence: TGTGCCAGCGAGCTAGTCCAGTACAATGAGCAGTTCTTC.

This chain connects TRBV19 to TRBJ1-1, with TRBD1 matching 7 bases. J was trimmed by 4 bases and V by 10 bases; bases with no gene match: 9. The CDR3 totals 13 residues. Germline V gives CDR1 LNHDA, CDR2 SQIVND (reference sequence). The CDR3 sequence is CATRQGWGTEAFF. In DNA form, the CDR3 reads TGTGCCACTAGACAGGGCTGGGGCACTGAAGCTTTCTTT.

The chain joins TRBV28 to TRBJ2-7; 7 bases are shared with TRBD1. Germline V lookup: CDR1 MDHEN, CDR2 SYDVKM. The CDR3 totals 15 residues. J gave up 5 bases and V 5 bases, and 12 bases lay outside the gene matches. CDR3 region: CASSLRRGGRDEQYV. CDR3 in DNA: TGTGCCAGCAGTCTCAGACGAGGGGGCCGGGACGAGCAGTACGTC.

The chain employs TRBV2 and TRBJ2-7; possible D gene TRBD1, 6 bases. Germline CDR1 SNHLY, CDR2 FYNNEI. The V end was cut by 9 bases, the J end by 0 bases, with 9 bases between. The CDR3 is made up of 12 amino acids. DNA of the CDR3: TGTGCCAGTGGACAGAGCTCCTACGAGCAGTACGTC. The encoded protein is CASGQSSYEQYV.

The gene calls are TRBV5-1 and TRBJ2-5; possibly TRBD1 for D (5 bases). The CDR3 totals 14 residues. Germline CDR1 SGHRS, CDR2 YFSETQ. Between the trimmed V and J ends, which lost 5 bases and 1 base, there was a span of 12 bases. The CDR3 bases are TGCGCCAGCAGACCAGGGATCTCCCAAGAGACCCAGTACTTC. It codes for CASRPGISQETQYF.

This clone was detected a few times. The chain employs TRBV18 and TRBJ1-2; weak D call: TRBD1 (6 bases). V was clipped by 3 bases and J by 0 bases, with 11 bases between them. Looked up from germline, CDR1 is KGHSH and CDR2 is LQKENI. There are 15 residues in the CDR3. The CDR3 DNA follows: TGTGCCAGCTCACCCCGGGACATCACTAACTATGGCTACACCTTC. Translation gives CASSPRDITNYGYTF.

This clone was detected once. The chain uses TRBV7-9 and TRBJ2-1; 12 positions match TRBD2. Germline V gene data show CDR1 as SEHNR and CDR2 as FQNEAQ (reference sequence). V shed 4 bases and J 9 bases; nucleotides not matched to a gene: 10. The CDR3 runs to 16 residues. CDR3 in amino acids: CASSSLAGGPGGEQFF. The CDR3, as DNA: TGTGCCAGCAGCTCACTAGCGGGGGGCCCCGGGGGTGAGCAGTTCTTC.

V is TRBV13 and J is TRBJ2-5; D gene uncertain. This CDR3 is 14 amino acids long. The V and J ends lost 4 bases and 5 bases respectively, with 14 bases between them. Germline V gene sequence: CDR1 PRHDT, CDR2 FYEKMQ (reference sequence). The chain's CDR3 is CASSSLVHGETQYF. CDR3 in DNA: TGTGCCAGCAGCTCCCTGGTCCATGGGGAGACCCAGTACTTC.

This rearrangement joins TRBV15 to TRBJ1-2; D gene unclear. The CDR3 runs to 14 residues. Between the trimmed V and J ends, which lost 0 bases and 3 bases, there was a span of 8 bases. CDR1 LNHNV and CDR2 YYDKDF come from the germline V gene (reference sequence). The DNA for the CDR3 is TGTGCCACCAGCAGAGAAAGGTCGGACTATGGCTACACCTTC. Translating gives CATSRERSDYGYTF. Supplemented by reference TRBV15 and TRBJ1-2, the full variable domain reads DAMVIQNPRYQVTQFGKPVTLSCSQTLNHNVMYWYQQKSSQAPKLLFHYYDKDFNNEADTPDNFQSRRPNTSFCFLDIRSPGLGDTAMYLCATSRERSDYGYTFGSGTRLTVV.

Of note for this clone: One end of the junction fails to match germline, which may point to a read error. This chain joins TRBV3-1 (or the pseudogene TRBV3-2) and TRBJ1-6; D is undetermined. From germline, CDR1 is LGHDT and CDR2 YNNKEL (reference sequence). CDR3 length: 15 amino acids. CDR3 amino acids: CASSHLGWNNSPLHF. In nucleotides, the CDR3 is TGTGCCAGCAGCCACCTCGGGTGGAATAACTCACCCCTCCACTTT.

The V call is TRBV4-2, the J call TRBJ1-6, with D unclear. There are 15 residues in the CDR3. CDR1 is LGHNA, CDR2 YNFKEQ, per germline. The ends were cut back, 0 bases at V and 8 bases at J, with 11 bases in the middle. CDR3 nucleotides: TGTGCCAGCAGCCAAGATGACGGACGGTATTCACCCCTCCACTTT. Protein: CASSQDDGRYSPLHF.

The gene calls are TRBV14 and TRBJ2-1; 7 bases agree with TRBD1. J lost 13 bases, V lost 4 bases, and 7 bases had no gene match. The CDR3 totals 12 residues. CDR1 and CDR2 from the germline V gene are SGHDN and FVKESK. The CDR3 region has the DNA TGTGCCAGCAGCCCTCTTTGGGACAGACAGTTCTTC. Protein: CASSPLWDRQFF.

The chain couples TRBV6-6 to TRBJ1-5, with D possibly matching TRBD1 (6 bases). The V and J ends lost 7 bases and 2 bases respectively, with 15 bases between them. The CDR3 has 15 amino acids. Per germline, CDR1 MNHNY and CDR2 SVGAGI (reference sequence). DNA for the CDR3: TGTGCCAGCACCTCTAGGGGGGGCGGCAATCAGCCCCAGCATTTT. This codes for CASTSRGGGNQPQHF.

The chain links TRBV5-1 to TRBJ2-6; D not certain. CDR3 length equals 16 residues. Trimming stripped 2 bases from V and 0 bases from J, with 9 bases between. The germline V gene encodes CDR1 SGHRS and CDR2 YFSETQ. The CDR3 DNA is TGCGCCAGCAGCTTTAACGGTCTCTCTGGGGCCAACGTCCTGACTTTC. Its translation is CASSFNGLSGANVLTF.

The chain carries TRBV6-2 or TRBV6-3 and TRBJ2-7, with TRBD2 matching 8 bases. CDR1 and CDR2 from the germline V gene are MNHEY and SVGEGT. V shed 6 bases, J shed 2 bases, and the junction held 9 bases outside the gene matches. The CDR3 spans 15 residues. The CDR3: CASSRGGQSAYEQYV. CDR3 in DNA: TGTGCCAGCAGCCGGGGGGGGCAGAGCGCCTACGAGCAGTACGTC.

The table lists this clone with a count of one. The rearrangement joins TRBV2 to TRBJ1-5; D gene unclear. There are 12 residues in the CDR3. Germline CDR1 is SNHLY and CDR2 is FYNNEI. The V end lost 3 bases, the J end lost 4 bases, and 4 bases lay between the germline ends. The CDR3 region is CASSDGNQPQHF. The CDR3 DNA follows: TGTGCCAGCAGTGACGGAAATCAGCCCCAGCATTTT.

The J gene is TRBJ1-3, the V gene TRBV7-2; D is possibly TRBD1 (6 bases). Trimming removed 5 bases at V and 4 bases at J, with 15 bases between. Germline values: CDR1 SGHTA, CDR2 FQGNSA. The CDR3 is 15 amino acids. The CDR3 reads CASSITGTLGNTIYF. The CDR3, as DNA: TGTGCCAGCAGCATAACAGGGACACTGGGAAACACCATATATTTT.

CDR3: CATASGPTNEQFF. The CDR3 DNA reads as TGTGCCACTGCGAGCGGGCCCACAAATGAGCAGTTCTTC. The J gene is TRBJ2-1, the V gene TRBV12-3 or TRBV12-4; a possible D gene is TRBD2 (6 bases). The ends were cut back, 10 bases at V and 7 bases at J, with 17 bases in the middle. The CDR3 totals 13 residues.